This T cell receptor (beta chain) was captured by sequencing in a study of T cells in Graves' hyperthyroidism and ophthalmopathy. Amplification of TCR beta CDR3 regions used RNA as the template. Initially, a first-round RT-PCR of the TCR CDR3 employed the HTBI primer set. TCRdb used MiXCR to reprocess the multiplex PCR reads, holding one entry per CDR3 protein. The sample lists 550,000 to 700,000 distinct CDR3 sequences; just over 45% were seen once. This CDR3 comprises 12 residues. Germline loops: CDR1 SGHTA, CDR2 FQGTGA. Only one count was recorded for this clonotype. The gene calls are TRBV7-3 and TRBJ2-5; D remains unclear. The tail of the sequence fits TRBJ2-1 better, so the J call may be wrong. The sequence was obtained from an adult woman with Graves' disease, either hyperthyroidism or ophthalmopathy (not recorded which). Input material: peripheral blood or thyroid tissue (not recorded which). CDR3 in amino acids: CASSSSWGEQFF. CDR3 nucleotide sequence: TGTGCCAGCAGCTCCTCTTGGGGTGAGCAGTTCTTC.